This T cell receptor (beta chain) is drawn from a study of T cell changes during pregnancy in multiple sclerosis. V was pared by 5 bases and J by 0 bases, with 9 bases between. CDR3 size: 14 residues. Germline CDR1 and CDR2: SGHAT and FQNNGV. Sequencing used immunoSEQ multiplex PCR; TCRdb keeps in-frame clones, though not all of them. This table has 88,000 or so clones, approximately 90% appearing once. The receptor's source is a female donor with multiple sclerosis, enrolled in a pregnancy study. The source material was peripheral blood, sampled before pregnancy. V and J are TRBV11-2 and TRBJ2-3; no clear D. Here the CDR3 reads CASSPRLSTDTQYF. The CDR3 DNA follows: TGTGCCAGCAGCCCGCGGCTGAGCACAGATACGCAGTATTTT. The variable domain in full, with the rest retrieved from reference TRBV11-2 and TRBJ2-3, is EAGVAQSPRYKIIEKRQSVAFWCNPISGHATLYWYQQILGQGPKLLIQFQNNGVVDDSQLPKDRFSAERLKGVDSTLKIQPAKLEDSAVYLCASSPRLSTDTQYFGPGTRLTVL.